This T cell receptor (beta chain) was retrieved from a study of T-cell reconstitution after alpha-beta-depleted transplantation in children. This clonotype has a handful of counts. Unique molecular identifiers were incorporated into the prepared TCRbeta library. TCRdb used MiXCR to reprocess the PCR reads, holding one entry per CDR3 protein. Here the sample spans 400,000 to 500,000 distinct CDR3 sequences, approximately 11% being singletons. The CDR3 length is 14 residues. Trimming took off 4 bases at V and 5 bases at J, with 12 bases between the two ends. In germline, CDR1 is MNHEY, CDR2 SMNVEV (reference sequence).

Here the sequenced sample was PBMCs from the stem cell graft donor, taken from the stem cell graft. The rearrangement joins TRBV27 to TRBJ1-5; D is unclear. The sequence derives from a human donor who donated a stem cell graft to a child with acute myeloid leukemia. The CDR3 loop is CASSWAAGDQPQHF. In DNA form, the CDR3 reads TGTGCCAGCAGTTGGGCAGCTGGCGATCAGCCCCAGCATTTT.